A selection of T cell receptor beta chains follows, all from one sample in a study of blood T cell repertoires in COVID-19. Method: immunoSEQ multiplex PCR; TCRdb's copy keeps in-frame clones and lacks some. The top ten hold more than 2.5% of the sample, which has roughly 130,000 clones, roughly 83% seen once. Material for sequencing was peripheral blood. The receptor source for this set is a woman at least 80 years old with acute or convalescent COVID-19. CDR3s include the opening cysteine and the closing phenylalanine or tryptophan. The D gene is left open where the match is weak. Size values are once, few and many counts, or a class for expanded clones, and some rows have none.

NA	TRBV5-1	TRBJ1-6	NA	TGCGCCAGCAGCTTGCAGGGAGCGGGGAATTCACCCCTCCACTTT	CASSLQGAGNSPLHF
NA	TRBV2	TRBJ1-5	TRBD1	TGTGCCAGCAGTCGGGGGCCGTTCGGGACAGGTGACAATAGCAATCAGCCCCAGCATTTT	CASSRGPFGTGDNSNQPQHF
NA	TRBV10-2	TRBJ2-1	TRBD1	TGCGCCAGCAGCCTTGCGACAGGGGGCCCCTACAATGAGCAGTTCTTC	CASSLATGGPYNEQFF
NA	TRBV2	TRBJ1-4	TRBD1	TGTGCCAGTTCCGGGACAGAGTATGAAAAACTGTTTTTT	CASSGTEYEKLFF
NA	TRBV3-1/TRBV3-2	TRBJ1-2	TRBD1	TGTGCCAGCAGCCACCAGGGGGCAGTTTATGGCTACACCTTC	CASSHQGAVYGYTF
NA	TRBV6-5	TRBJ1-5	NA	TGTGCCAGCAGTTACTCGGGGGCAGGGGATCAGCCCCAGCATTTT	CASSYSGAGDQPQHF
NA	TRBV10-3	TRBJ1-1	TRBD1	TGTGCCATCAGGCTTGGGACAGGGGGTTCAGAAGCTTTCTTT	CAIRLGTGGSEAFF
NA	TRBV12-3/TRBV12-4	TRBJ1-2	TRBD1	TGTGCCAGCAGAGGGGACAGGAACTATGGCTACACCTTC	CASRGDRNYGYTF
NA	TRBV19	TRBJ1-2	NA	TGTGCCAGTAGTATCCCGGGTCAAATTCTCTACTATGGCTACACCTTC	CASSIPGQILYYGYTF
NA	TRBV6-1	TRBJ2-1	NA	TGTGCCAGCAGTGAATGGGGAGGGGGCTACAATGAGCAGTTCTTC	CASSEWGGGYNEQFF
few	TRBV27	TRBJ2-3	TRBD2	TGTGCCAGCAGTCCTATACTGGGGGGGATGGGAGATACGCAGTATTTT	CASSPILGGMGDTQYF
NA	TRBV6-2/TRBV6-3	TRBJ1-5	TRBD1	TGTGCCAGCAGTAAGACAGGGGATAATCAGCCCCAGCATTTT	CASSKTGDNQPQHF
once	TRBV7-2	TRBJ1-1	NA	TGTGCCAGCAGCTTAGTTAGGGGTCGGAACACTGAAGCTTTCTTT	CASSLVRGRNTEAFF
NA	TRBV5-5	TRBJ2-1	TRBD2	TGTGCCAGCAGCTTTTCCAGCGGGGGGGTCTGGGATGAGCAGTTCTTC	CASSFSSGGVWDEQFF
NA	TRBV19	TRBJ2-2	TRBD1	TGTGCCAGTAGTCTCCCAGGGGGCACCGGGGAGCTGTTTTTT	CASSLPGGTGELFF
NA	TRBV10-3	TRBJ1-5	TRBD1	TGTGCCATCAGTGACGCGGGGACAGTTAATCAGCCCCAGCATTTT	CAISDAGTVNQPQHF
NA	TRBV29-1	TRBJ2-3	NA	TGCAGCGTTAAGGGGGGGACGGTAGATACGCAGTATTTT	CSVKGGTVDTQYF
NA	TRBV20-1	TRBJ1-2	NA	TGCAGCGGGACTGCTTTATTTGGCTACACCTTC	CSGTALFGYTF
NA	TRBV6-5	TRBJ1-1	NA	TGTGCCAGCACCCGTGCGGGGGTAACTGAAGCTTTCTTT	CASTRAGVTEAFF
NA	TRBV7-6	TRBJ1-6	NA	TGTGCCAGCAGCCGGACACCACGCTCCTATAATTCACCCCTCCACTTT	CASSRTPRSYNSPLHF
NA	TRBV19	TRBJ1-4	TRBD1	TGTGCCAGTAGTGACAGGGGAAGGATTGAAAAACTGTTTTTT	CASSDRGRIEKLFF
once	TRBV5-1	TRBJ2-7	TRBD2	TGCGCCAGCAGCTTCTTAGGACTAGCGGGCGAGCAGTACTTC	CASSFLGLAGEQYF
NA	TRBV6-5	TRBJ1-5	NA	TGTGCCAGCCGAGAGACAGTGGGATATCAGCCCCAGCATTTT	CASRETVGYQPQHF
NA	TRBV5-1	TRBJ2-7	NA	TGCGCCAGCAGCCCCGGTGGGACAAACTACGAGCAGTACTTC	CASSPGGTNYEQYF
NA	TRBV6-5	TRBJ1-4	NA	TGTGCCAGCATTCGGCGGAATAATGAAAAACTGTTTTTT	CASIRRNNEKLFF
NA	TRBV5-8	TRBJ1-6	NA	TGTGCCAGCAGCTTGTTCACAGGGCGCACAAGCGGTTCACCCCTCCACTTT	CASSLFTGRTSGSPLHF
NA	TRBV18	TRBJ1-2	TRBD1	TGTGCCAGCTCACCCAGTCCCGGGACAGGAAACTATGGCTACACCTTC	CASSPSPGTGNYGYTF
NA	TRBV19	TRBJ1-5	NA	TGTGCCAGTAGTACCGACCGGGATCAGCCCCAGCATTTT	CASSTDRDQPQHF
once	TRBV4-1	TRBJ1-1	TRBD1	TGCGCCAGCAGTACTTTTATGGGACAGGGGGAAGCTTTCTTT	CASSTFMGQGEAFF